This T cell receptor (beta chain) was documented in a study of shared clonotypes between healthy human individuals. Clones were sequenced by immunoSEQ multiplex PCR, and TCRdb holds only the in-frame ones, with some missing. The table has hundreds of thousands of clones, roughly nine tenths seen once. Germline values: CDR1 SGHKS, CDR2 YYEKEE (reference sequence). With V trimmed by 1 base and J by 2 bases, 12 bases remained unmatched. This CDR3 has 18 residues. In the case of this clone: The target antigen is unknown.

Naive CD8 cells, CD45RO-negative and positively selected for CCR7, excluded terminally differentiated effector memory CD45RA+ cells. Study-wide results and caveats: The authors expected sequencing depth to affect clonotype sharing among donors. Tissue TCR repertoires likely differ from these blood-only repertoires.

The chain employs TRBV5-5 and TRBJ2-7; 10 bases map to TRBD2. The receptor's source is a young man in good health. Sample: naive CD8+ T cells sorted from blood. Here the CDR3 reads CASSLRLAGALSAYEQYF. CDR3 DNA: TGTGCCAGCAGCTTGAGGCTAGCGGGAGCTCTGTCGGCCTACGAGCAGTACTTC.